Following are 18 T cell receptor beta chains from one sample sequenced in a study of identifying expanded T cells in peripheral blood. Sequenced by immunoSEQ multiplex PCR; TCRdb stores in-frame clones only, minus some. The sample consists of tens of thousands of clones, more than 70% of them appearing once. The sample consisted of blood. The receptors were sampled from a person between 18 and 75 years old in good health.

The V and J genes are TRBV10-3 and TRBJ2-7; TRBD2 aligns across 11 bases. CDR3 length: 16 amino acids. Germline V CDR1 and CDR2: ENHRY, SYGVKD. The ends lost 2 bases at V and 6 bases at J; junction bases unmatched: 9. The CDR3 here is CAISEPTHGLAGEQYF. DNA for the CDR3: TGTGCCATCAGTGAGCCAACCCATGGACTAGCGGGCGAGCAGTACTTC.

The chain links TRBV19 to TRBJ1-1; the D gene is possibly TRBD1 (5 bases). The CDR3 totals 15 residues. Germline V gene lookup returns CDR1 LNHDA and CDR2 SQIVND (reference sequence). V shed 5 bases and J shed 4 bases, with 17 bases lying between them. CDR3 bases: TGTGCCAGTAGTTTGAGAGGGGTTGGGTCCACTGAAGCTTTCTTT. This gives the protein CASSLRGVGSTEAFF.

This sequence joins TRBV27 and TRBJ1-6; D is uncertain. Per the germline V gene, CDR1 is MNHEY and CDR2 is SMNVEV (reference sequence). The V and J ends lost 2 bases and 7 bases respectively, with 6 bases between them. The CDR3 length is 13 residues. The CDR3 bases are TGTGCCAGCAGTTTAGGAAGCAATTCACCCCTCCACTTT. This translates into CASSLGSNSPLHF.

This sequence joins TRBV27 and TRBJ2-1; maybe TRBD2 (6 bases). The CDR3 runs to 16 residues. Trimming cost V 1 base and J 5 bases, with 15 bases left between them. Germline loops: CDR1 MNHEY, CDR2 SMNVEV (reference sequence). The chain's CDR3 is CASSLFVGGTNNEQFF. CDR3 nucleotides: TGTGCCAGCAGTTTATTTGTCGGAGGGACGAACAATGAGCAGTTCTTC.

The V call is TRBV14, the J call TRBJ2-7; D unclear. V lost 3 bases and J 2 bases, leaving 11 bases between the germline ends. From germline, CDR1 is SGHDN and CDR2 FVKESK. CDR3 length: 14 residues. As DNA, the CDR3 is TGTGCCAGCAGCCATCAAGGGATGACCTACGAGCAGTACTTC. Protein: CASSHQGMTYEQYF.

The chain combines TRBV11-3 with TRBJ2-3; TRBD1 aligns across 9 bases. V dropped 5 bases and J dropped 0; count of bases not matched to a gene: 12. Germline V gene lookup returns CDR1 SGHNT and CDR2 YENEEA. The CDR3 covers 18 residues. The CDR3 nucleotides are TGTGCCAGCAGCCCGGGACAGGGCTCAGATTCTAGCACAGATACGCAGTATTTT. The encoded protein is CASSPGQGSDSSTDTQYF. The full variable domain, completed using reference TRBV11-3 and TRBJ2-3, is EAGVVQSPRYKIIEKKQPVAFWCNPISGHNTLYWYLQNLGQGPELLIRYENEEAVDDSQLPKDRFSAERLKGVDSTLKIQPAELGDSAVYLCASSPGQGSDSSTDTQYFGPGTRLTVL.

The chain employs TRBV20-1 and TRBJ1-3, with D unresolved. The CDR3 length is 11 residues. From germline, CDR1 is DFQATT and CDR2 SNEGSKA (reference sequence). Deletions cut 3 bases from V and 4 bases from J, with 4 bases between. This CDR3 is CSASFGNTIYF. The CDR3 DNA reads TGCAGTGCTAGCTTCGGAAACACCATATATTTT.

The chain combines TRBV7-8 with TRBJ2-7; 9 nucleotides match TRBD1. V was pared by 5 bases and J by 4 bases, with 9 bases of the junction left unmatched. Germline V lookup: CDR1 SGHVS, CDR2 FQNEAQ. This CDR3 has 15 amino acids. The CDR3 sequence is CASSPVGTGSYEQYF. CDR3 in DNA: TGTGCCAGCAGCCCCGTCGGGACAGGGTCTTACGAGCAGTACTTC.

This chain links TRBV10-2 with TRBJ2-7; tentatively, D is TRBD2 (6 bases). The germline gives CDR1 WSHSY, CDR2 SAAADI. The CDR3 is made up of 14 amino acids. The V and J ends lost 3 bases and 7 bases respectively, with 16 bases between them. The CDR3 DNA follows: TGCGCCAGCAGTGACGGGGGTAACCTACGGGAGCAGTACTTC. Translating gives CASSDGGNLREQYF.

The chain links TRBV7-2 to TRBJ1-2; D might be TRBD1 (5 bases). CDR1 is SGHTA, CDR2 FQGNSA, per germline. The V and J ends lost 5 bases and 7 bases respectively, with 20 bases between them. The CDR3 runs to 15 residues. The CDR3 region is CASSPQVLGHGGYTF. Here the CDR3 DNA reads TGTGCCAGCAGCCCCCAGGTGTTAGGACATGGTGGCTACACCTTC.

This clone was seen just once. The chain recombines TRBV2 with TRBJ2-2; 8 bases map to TRBD1. The CDR3 contains 15 residues. Unmatched junction bases numbered 9, after V lost 9 bases and J lost 3 bases. Germline V gene data show CDR1 as SNHLY and CDR2 as FYNNEI. This chain's CDR3 is CASEDRDGYTGELFF. The CDR3 DNA is TGTGCCAGTGAGGACAGGGATGGTTACACCGGGGAGCTGTTTTTT.

The chain employs TRBV28 and TRBJ2-7; maybe TRBD1 (7 bases). The CDR3 is 14 amino acids. CDR1 and CDR2 (germline): MDHEN, SYDVKM. With 2 bases removed from V and 3 bases from J, the gap between germline ends came to 11 bases. The CDR3 region has the DNA TGTGCCAGCAGTTTAGGAGGGGGCCTCTACGAGCAGTACTTC. Translated, it gives CASSLGGGLYEQYF.

The chain recombines TRBV5-8 with TRBJ1-2; D is perhaps TRBD1 (6 bases). Germline assignment: CDR1 SGHTS and CDR2 YDEGEE. This CDR3 is 15 amino acids long. The germline V and J ends were trimmed by 4 bases and 6 bases, with 19 bases remaining between them. CDR3 loop: CASSQESTGMNGYTF. The CDR3 coding sequence is TGTGCCAGCAGCCAAGAGTCAACAGGGATGAATGGCTACACCTTC. The full variable domain, completed using reference TRBV5-8 and TRBJ1-2, is EAGVTQSPTHLIKTRGQQATLRCSPISGHTSVYWYQQALGLGLQFLLWYDEGEERNRGNFPPRFSGRQFPNYSSELNVNALELEDSALYLCASSQESTGMNGYTFGSGTRLTVV.

V and J are TRBV12-1 and TRBJ1-5. TRBV12-1 constitutes a pseudogene. The CDR3 contains 14 residues. The CDR3: CASSFVGGNQPQHF. In DNA, the CDR3 is TGTGCCAGCAGCTTTGTGGGCGGAAATCAGCCCCAGCATTTT.

The chain couples TRBV14 to TRBJ1-4; D is perhaps TRBD1 (5 bases). The germline gives CDR1 SGHDN, CDR2 FVKESK. CDR3 length: 16 residues. Trimming shortened V by 1 base and J by 5 bases, and 14 bases separated the two germline ends. The DNA for the CDR3 is TGTGCCAGCAGCCAAGGAGGTCCGGGGACCAATGAAAAACTGTTTTTT. This encodes CASSQGGPGTNEKLFF.

The chain couples TRBV6-4 to TRBJ2-2; TRBD1 is a possible D gene (6 bases). Germline V gene sequence: CDR1 MRHNA, CDR2 SNTAGT. CDR3 length equals 16 residues. V was shortened by 5 bases and J by 5 bases, with 18 bases between the two germline ends. CDR3 amino acids: CASSPRAGESTGELFF. CDR3 in DNA: TGTGCCAGCAGTCCAAGGGCAGGGGAATCTACCGGGGAGCTGTTTTTT.

This chain joins TRBV19 and TRBJ1-5, with D maybe TRBD1 (5 bases). This CDR3 spans 18 amino acids. Trimming took 9 bases from V and 0 from J, leaving 24 bases between them. Germline loops: CDR1 LNHDA, CDR2 SQIVND (reference sequence). The CDR3 region is CASRAGRRGLNSNQPQHF. Written as DNA, the CDR3 is TGTGCCAGCCGGGCCGGGCGCCGGGGCCTTAATAGCAATCAGCCCCAGCATTTT.

The V and J genes are TRBV2 and TRBJ1-4; D call uncertain. Germline assignment: CDR1 SNHLY and CDR2 FYNNEI. The CDR3 is 14 residues long. Trimming left V 5 bases short and J 0 bases short, with 7 bases between. The CDR3 here is CASSTTTTNEKLFF. For the CDR3, the DNA is TGTGCCAGCAGTACCACTACAACTAATGAAAAACTGTTTTTT.